This T cell receptor (beta chain) was obtained from a study of beta chain features in type 1 diabetes. About this clone itself: What it binds is unknown.

V was clipped by 0 bases and J by 4 bases, with 12 bases between them. The CDR3 has 14 amino acids. The germline gives CDR1 GTSNPN, CDR2 SVGIG (reference sequence). Study-wide points: Shortening of TCRB CDR3s, moderate but significant, appeared in all four CD4+ subsets of Type 1 diabetes patients.

Expressed TCRB transcripts were sequenced because the isolated RNA had all been reverse transcribed beforehand. The data were produced by immunoSEQ multiplex PCR, yet TCRdb's version contains in-frame clones alone and is incomplete. The data contain 550,000 to 850,000 clones, around 15% of them singletons. Every donor provided one heparinised blood draw, which averaged around 110 mL. This TCR derives from a man between 18 and 35 years old with type 1 diabetes. Sequenced: naive CD4+ T cells from blood. This rearrangement joins TRBV30 to TRBJ1-2; D is ambiguous. CDR3 protein: CAWSVIPGGYGYTF. CDR3 DNA: TGTGCCTGGAGTGTAATCCCAGGCGGCTATGGCTACACCTTC.